The 21 T cell receptor beta chains given below trace back to one sample, sequenced in a study of human T cells and chemical hapten exposure. Time point given: patch test 2, 6 weeks after DPC sensitization. As for treatment: therapeutic diphenylcyclopropenone sensitization with weekly scalp DPC. TCRdb redid the calling of the RACE reads with MiXCR, one entry per CDR3 protein. This sample has tens of thousands of distinct CDR3 sequences, with 8.5% to 10% found just once. Specimen: whole blood, collected in connection with sensitization to the hapten diphenylcyclopropenone (DPC). The source of these receptors is a woman aged 45-60 years with alopecia areata. Some clones in this sample may be carry-over from other donors' samples.

The chain uses TRBV13 and TRBJ2-6; D uncertain. Germline lookup yields CDR1 PRHDT and CDR2 FYEKMQ (reference sequence). This CDR3 region has 16 residues. V lost 3 bases and J 0 bases, leaving 9 bases between the germline ends. CDR3 bases: TGTGCCAGCAGCTTTGGGTCCGCCTCTGGGGCCAACGTCCTGACTTTC. Translated, it gives CASSFGSASGANVLTF.

This clonotype has just a few counts. The chain recombines TRBV7-9 with TRBJ2-2, with D possibly matching TRBD2 (6 bases). The CDR3 sequence is 15 residues long. The V gene lost 1 base and the J gene lost 2 bases, with 8 bases spanning the gap. Germline CDR1 and CDR2: SEHNR and FQNEAQ (reference sequence). Written as DNA, the CDR3 is TGTGCCAGCAGCTTAGAGCGGGTAAACACCGGGGAGCTGTTTTTT. This gives the protein CASSLERVNTGELFF.

This clonotype was observed once. At one boundary the junction diverges from the germline segment, which might be a read error. The J gene is TRBJ2-5, the V gene TRBV7-2; weak D call: TRBD2 (5 bases). Germline V gene lookup returns CDR1 SGHTA and CDR2 FQGNSA. This CDR3 has 12 amino acids. CDR3 nucleotide sequence: TGTGCCAGCAGCATAGCGAACACCACCCAGTACTTC. Protein sequence: CASSIANTTQYF. Full variable domain (outside the CDR3, taken from reference TRBV7-2 and TRBJ2-5): GAGVSQSPSNKVTEKGKDVELRCDPISGHTALYWYRQSLGQGLEFLIYFQGNSAPDKSGLPSDRFSAERTGGSVSTLTIQRTQQEDSAVYLCASSIANTTQYFGPGTRLLVL.

This clonotype was counted once. The chain combines TRBV10-3 with TRBJ1-6; D is possibly TRBD1 (6 bases). This CDR3 has 11 amino acids. Germline loops: CDR1 ENHRY, CDR2 SYGVKD. Trimming left V 10 bases short and J 13 bases short, with 14 bases between. CDR3 in DNA: TGTGCCACCAGACAGGAACGGCCCCTCCACTTT. It yields the protein CATRQERPLHF.

The sample holds many counts of this clonotype. The chain is built from TRBV7-8 and TRBJ1-1; no firm D call. Germline V gene sequence: CDR1 SGHVS, CDR2 FQNEAQ. V lost 5 bases to trimming and J lost 1 base, with 8 bases between them. The CDR3 has 13 residues. The CDR3, as DNA: TGTGCCAGCAGCCCCTTTGGGAACACTGAAGCTTTCTTT. The encoded protein is CASSPFGNTEAFF.

The V and J genes are TRBV24-1 and TRBJ2-5, with 7 nucleotides matching TRBD1. The CDR3 is made up of 17 amino acids. Trimming cost V 3 bases and J 4 bases; bases outside gene matches: 13. CDR1 is KGHDR and CDR2 is SFDVKD in the germline V gene. The CDR3 bases are TGTGCCACCAGTGATCGAGACAGGGCCGGAGTCCGAGAGACCCAGTACTTC. Translation gives CATSDRDRAGVRETQYF.

The table lists this clonotype with many counts. J is TRBJ2-1 and V is TRBV20-1; D remains ambiguous. Germline lookup yields CDR1 DFQATT and CDR2 SNEGSKA (reference sequence). Trimming took off 6 bases at V and 4 bases at J, with 10 bases between the two ends. This CDR3 region has 12 residues. The CDR3 nucleotides read TGCAGTGCCGACGGGCCTTACAATGAGCAGTTCTTC. Its protein product is CSADGPYNEQFF.

In its sample, this clonotype was seen many times. The genes are TRBV6-2 or TRBV6-3 and TRBJ2-5; D may be TRBD1 (6 bases). The CDR3 contains 13 residues. The germline V gene encodes CDR1 MNHEY and CDR2 SVGEGT. V shed 6 bases and J shed 1 base, with 9 bases lying between them. CDR3 amino acids: CASSGQLQETQYF. In nucleotides, the CDR3 is TGTGCCAGCAGCGGACAGCTCCAAGAGACCCAGTACTTC.

In this sample, this clonotype turned up many times. This chain uses TRBV25-1 with TRBJ1-2, with D possibly TRBD1 on 6 matching bases. Germline V gene sequence: CDR1 MGHDK, CDR2 SYGVNS. Trimming took off 4 bases at V and 5 bases at J, with 14 bases between the two ends. The CDR3 loop spans 14 amino acids. This CDR3 reads CASSGQVRGYGYTF. As DNA, the CDR3 is TGTGCCAGCAGTGGGCAGGTCAGGGGATATGGCTACACCTTC.

This rearrangement joins TRBV6-2 or TRBV6-3 to TRBJ1-1, with 7 bases aligning to TRBD1. CDR1 MNHEY and CDR2 SVGEGT come from the germline V gene. The junction had 9 bases not matched to a gene; V was cut back by 4 bases and J by 4 bases. The CDR3 runs to 15 residues. DNA of the CDR3: TGTGCCAGCAGTTCTCCTTACAGGGGTACCACTGAAGCTTTCTTT. It codes for CASSSPYRGTTEAFF.

This clonotype was counted only a few times. The chain is built from TRBV9 and TRBJ2-5; D unclear. The V gene's germline CDR1 is SGDLS and CDR2 YYNGEE. There are 13 residues in the CDR3. The V end lost 0 bases, the J end lost 3 bases, and 6 bases lay between the germline ends. CDR3 sequence: CASSVDYKETQYF. The DNA for the CDR3 is TGTGCCAGCAGCGTAGACTACAAAGAGACCCAGTACTTC.

This clonotype was seen a few times. The chain joins TRBV12-5 to TRBJ2-1; 7 bases line up with TRBD1. The CDR3 sequence is 15 residues long. Per the germline V gene, CDR1 is LGHNT and CDR2 is FRNRAP. V lost 6 bases to trimming and J lost 0 bases; unmatched junction nucleotides: 5. CDR3 amino acids: CASGATGSSYNEQFF. The CDR3 DNA reads TGTGCTAGTGGCGCGACAGGGAGCTCCTACAATGAGCAGTTCTTC. Combining the CDR3 with reference TRBV12-5 and TRBJ2-1 gives the whole variable domain DARVTQTPRHKVTEMGQEVTMRCQPILGHNTVFWYRQTMMQGLELLAYFRNRAPLDDSGMPKDRFSAEMPDATLATLKIQPSEPRDSAVYFCASGATGSSYNEQFFGPGTRLTVL.

This clonotype was detected only a few times. The chain carries TRBV7-6 and TRBJ2-3; no firm D call. V was clipped by 1 base and J by 4 bases, with 6 bases between them. The germline V gene encodes CDR1 SGHVS and CDR2 FNYEAQ. The CDR3 runs 13 residues. As DNA, the CDR3 is TGTGCCAGCAGCTTAGAGGGCCCAGATACGCAGTATTTT. Amino acids: CASSLEGPDTQYF.

This clonotype appeared a few times. The chain is built from TRBV27 and TRBJ2-7; a possible D gene is TRBD1 (6 bases). Germline values: CDR1 MNHEY, CDR2 SMNVEV (reference sequence). The CDR3 has 15 amino acids. V lost 2 bases and J lost 3, with 14 bases in between. The CDR3 sequence is CASSLKGGPFYEQYF. In DNA form, the CDR3 reads TGTGCCAGCAGTTTAAAAGGGGGTCCATTCTACGAGCAGTACTTC.

To note about this clonotype: At one end, the junction sequence differs from germline, possibly due to a read error. The rearrangement uses TRBV5-1 and TRBJ2-5, with TRBD2 matching 11 bases. CDR3 length: 17 amino acids. In germline, CDR1 is SGHRS, CDR2 YFSETQ. Here the CDR3 DNA reads TGCACCAGCGGATTTAGCGGGGGGGCTACGAACCAAGAGACCCAGTACTTC. It is translated as CTSGFSGGATNQETQYF.

The chain combines TRBV7-9 with TRBJ2-3, with D possibly being TRBD2 (5 bases). There are 13 residues in the CDR3. V was cut by 1 base and J by 5 bases, with 7 bases left in between. Per germline, CDR1 SEHNR and CDR2 FQNEAQ (reference sequence). This CDR3 reads CASSLVALDTQYF. CDR3 DNA: TGTGCCAGCAGCTTAGTAGCGTTAGATACGCAGTATTTT.

The V gene is TRBV20-1, the J gene TRBJ2-7, with D unclear. From germline, CDR1 is DFQATT and CDR2 SNEGSKA (reference sequence). This CDR3 spans 15 amino acids. V was pared by 0 bases and J by 6 bases, with 18 bases between. The CDR3 nucleotides are TGCAGTGCTAGAGATCTTGAACCCCTTCGTGTCGAGCAGTACTTC. Encoded protein: CSARDLEPLRVEQYF.

This clonotype has only a few counts. This sequence joins TRBV6-1 and TRBJ1-4, with a weak D call TRBD1 (5 bases). V shed 4 bases and J shed 8 bases, with 14 bases lying between them. This CDR3 has 14 residues. Germline V gene data show CDR1 as MNHNS and CDR2 as SASEGT. The CDR3 DNA sequence: TGTGCCAGCAGTGTTCAAGACAGCTGGGAAAAACTGTTTTTT. This codes for CASSVQDSWEKLFF.

This chain links TRBV7-2 with TRBJ2-3; 7 bases agree with TRBD2. There are 15 residues in the CDR3. Germline CDR1 and CDR2: SGHTA and FQGNSA. V lost 1 base to trimming and J lost 0 bases; unmatched junction nucleotides: 1. The CDR3 nucleotides are TGTGCCAGCAGCTTAGGCGGGAGAAGCACAGATACGCAGTATTTT. Translation: CASSLGGRSTDTQYF.

In this sample, this clonotype turned up a few times. This sequence joins TRBV11-2 and TRBJ2-7; 9 bases fit TRBD2. CDR1 is SGHAT, CDR2 FQNNGV, per germline. V gave up 6 bases and J gave up 0 bases; unmatched junction bases: 15. CDR3 size: 18 residues. The CDR3 sequence: CASRAGPSGEGLSYEQYF. The CDR3 DNA follows: TGTGCCAGCAGGGCTGGGCCTAGCGGGGAAGGGCTCTCCTACGAGCAGTACTTC.

The V call is TRBV27, the J call TRBJ1-2; 8 bases agree with TRBD1. Per the germline V gene, CDR1 is MNHEY and CDR2 is SMNVEV (reference sequence). This CDR3 has 14 amino acids. J was trimmed by 4 bases and V by 5 bases; bases with no gene match: 6. The CDR3 reads CASSDGQGLYGYTF. CDR3 DNA: TGTGCCAGCAGTGACGGACAGGGCCTCTATGGCTACACCTTC.